This T cell receptor (beta chain) was observed in a study of response to subunit inactivated influenza vaccine. TCRdb re-derived calls from the RT-PCR reads in MiXCR, one entry per CDR3 protein. The sample includes about 500,000 distinct CDR3 sequences, 15% to 20% of them seen just once. The sequencing here drew on CD4+ T cells sorted from PBMCs, taken roughly 24 months after vaccination. This receptor was identified in a man between 50 and 70 years old who received an inactivated influenza vaccine.

The CDR3 DNA sequence: TGCGCCAGCAGCTTGAGGGCCAGAACCGGGGAGCTGTTTTTT. Protein: CASSLRARTGELFF. V gene TRBV5-1 combines with J gene TRBJ2-2; D not certain. CDR1 SGHRS and CDR2 YFSETQ come from the germline V gene. The V and J ends lost 1 base and 5 bases respectively, with 9 bases between them. The CDR3 totals 14 residues. Full variable domain (remainder filled in from reference TRBV5-1 and TRBJ2-2): KAGVTQTPRYLIKTRGQQVTLSCSPISGHRSVSWYQQTPGQGLQFLFEYFSETQRNKGNFPGRFSGRQFSNSRSEMNVSTLELGDSALYLCASSLRARTGELFFGEGSRLTVL.